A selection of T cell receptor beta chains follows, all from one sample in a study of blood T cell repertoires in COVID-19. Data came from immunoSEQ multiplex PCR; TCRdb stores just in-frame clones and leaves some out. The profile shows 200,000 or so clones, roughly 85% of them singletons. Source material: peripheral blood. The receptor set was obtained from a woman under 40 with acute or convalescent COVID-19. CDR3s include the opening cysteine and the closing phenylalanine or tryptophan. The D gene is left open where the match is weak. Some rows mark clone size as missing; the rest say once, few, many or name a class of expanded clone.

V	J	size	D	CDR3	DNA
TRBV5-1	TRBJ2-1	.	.	CASSLVGVGDNEQFF	TGCGCCAGCAGCTTGGTGGGAGTGGGTGACAATGAGCAGTTCTTC
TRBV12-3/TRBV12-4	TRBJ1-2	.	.	CASSPTGSPSSF	TGTGCCAGCAGCCCTACAGGGTCCCCCAGCTCATTC
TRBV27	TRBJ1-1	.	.	CASGNGLAAFF	TGTGCCAGCGGTAATGGACTGGCGGCTTTCTTT
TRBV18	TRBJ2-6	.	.	CASSLAQSSGANVLTF	TGTGCCAGCTCATTAGCACAATCCTCTGGGGCCAACGTCCTGACTTTC
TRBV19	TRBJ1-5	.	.	CASSASQGNQPQHF	TGTGCCAGTAGTGCCTCACAGGGCAATCAGCCCCAGCATTTT
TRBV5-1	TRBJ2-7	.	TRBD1	CASSVGDTGRGLPYEQYF	TGCGCCAGCAGCGTGGGGGACACGGGAAGGGGGCTTCCCTACGAGCAGTACTTC
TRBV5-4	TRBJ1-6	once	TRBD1	CASSGGGTDNSPLHF	TGTGCCAGCAGCGGAGGGGGCACTGATAATTCACCCCTCCACTTT
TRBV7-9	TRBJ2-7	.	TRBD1	CASSVGQGGHEQYF	TGTGCCAGCAGCGTGGGACAGGGGGGTCACGAGCAGTACTTC
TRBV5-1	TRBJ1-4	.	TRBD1	CASSPRDSFSEKLFF	TGCGCCAGCAGCCCGAGGGACAGTTTCTCTGAAAAACTGTTTTTT
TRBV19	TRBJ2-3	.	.	CASEPTGHPDTQYF	TGTGCCAGCGAACCGACAGGTCACCCAGATACGCAGTATTTT
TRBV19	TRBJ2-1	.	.	CASSTAGILPVEQFF	TGTGCCAGTAGTACGGCGGGGATTCTCCCAGTGGAGCAGTTCTTC
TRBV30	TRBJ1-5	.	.	CAWSNGIRQPQHF	TGTGCCTGGAGTAACGGGATTCGTCAGCCCCAGCATTTT
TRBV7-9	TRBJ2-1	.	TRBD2	CASSPERGRPFF	TGTGCCAGCAGCCCCGAGCGGGGGCGGCCGTTCTTC
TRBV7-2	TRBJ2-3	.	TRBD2	CASSYMGLAGADTQYF	TGTGCCAGCAGCTACATGGGACTAGCGGGGGCAGATACGCAGTATTTT
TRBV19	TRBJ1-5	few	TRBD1	CASGTGYNQPQHF	TGTGCCAGTGGGACAGGGTACAATCAGCCCCAGCATTTT
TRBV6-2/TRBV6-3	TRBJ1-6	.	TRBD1	CASSYGGQGNSPLHF	TGTGCCAGCAGTTACGGGGGACAGGGGAACTCACCCCTCCACTTT
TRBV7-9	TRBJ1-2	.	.	CASSFQGTYGYTF	TGTGCCAGCAGCTTCCAGGGGACCTATGGCTACACCTTC
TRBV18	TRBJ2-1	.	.	CASSARIGDEQFF	TGTGCCAGCTCAGCCCGGATAGGGGATGAGCAGTTCTTC
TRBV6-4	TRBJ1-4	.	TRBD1	CASSASPGQGQKLFF	TGTGCCAGCAGTGCCTCTCCGGGACAGGGGCAGAAACTGTTTTTT
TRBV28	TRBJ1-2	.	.	CAVGGGIYGYTF	TGTGCTGTCGGTGGGGGGATCTATGGCTACACCTTC
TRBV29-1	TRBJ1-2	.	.	CSVLRGGYTF	TGCAGCGTTCTAAGGGGGGGCTACACCTTC
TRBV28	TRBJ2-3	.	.	CASSLLSSGLRRSTDTQYF	TGTGCCAGCAGTTTATTATCTTCGGGACTGCGGAGGAGCACAGATACGCAGTATTTT
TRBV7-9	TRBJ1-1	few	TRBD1	CASSFSGGREAEAFF	TGTGCCAGCAGCTTCTCAGGGGGCAGGGAAGCTGAAGCTTTCTTT
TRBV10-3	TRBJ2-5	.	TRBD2	CAIQPGLAGGETQYF	TGTGCCATCCAGCCGGGACTAGCGGGGGGAGAGACCCAGTACTTC
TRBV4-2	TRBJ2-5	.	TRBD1	CASSQEQGASETQYF	TGTGCCAGCAGCCAAGAGCAGGGGGCATCTGAGACCCAGTACTTC